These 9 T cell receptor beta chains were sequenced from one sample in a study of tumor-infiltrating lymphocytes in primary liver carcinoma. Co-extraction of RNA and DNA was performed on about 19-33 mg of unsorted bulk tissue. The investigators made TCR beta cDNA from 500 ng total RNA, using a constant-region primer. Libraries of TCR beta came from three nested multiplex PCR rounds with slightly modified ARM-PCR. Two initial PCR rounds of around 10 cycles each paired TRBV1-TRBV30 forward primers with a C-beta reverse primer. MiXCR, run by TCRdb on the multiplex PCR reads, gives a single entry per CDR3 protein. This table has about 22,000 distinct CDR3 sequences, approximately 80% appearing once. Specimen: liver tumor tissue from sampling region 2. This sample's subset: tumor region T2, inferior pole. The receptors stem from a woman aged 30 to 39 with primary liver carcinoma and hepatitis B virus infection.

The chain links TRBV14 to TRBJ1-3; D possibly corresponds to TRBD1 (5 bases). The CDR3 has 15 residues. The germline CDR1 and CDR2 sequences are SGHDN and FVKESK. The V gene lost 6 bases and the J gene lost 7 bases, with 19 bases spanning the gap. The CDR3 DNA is TGTGCCAGCAGTGGGATTGGGGCCTCTAGGAACACCATATATTTT. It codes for CASSGIGASRNTIYF. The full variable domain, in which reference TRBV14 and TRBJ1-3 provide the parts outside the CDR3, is EAGVTQFPSHSVIEKGQTVTLRCDPISGHDNLYWYRRVMGKEIKFLLHFVKESKQDESGMPNNRFLAERTGGTYSTLKVQPAELEDSGVYFCASSGIGASRNTIYFGEGSWLTVV.

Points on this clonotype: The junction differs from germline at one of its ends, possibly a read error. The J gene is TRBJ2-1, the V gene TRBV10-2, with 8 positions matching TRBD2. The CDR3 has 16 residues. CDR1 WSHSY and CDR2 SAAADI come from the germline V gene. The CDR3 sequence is CAGSHLAGVTYNEQFF. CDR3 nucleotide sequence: TGCGCCGGCAGCCACCTAGCGGGCGTCACATACAATGAGCAGTTCTTC.

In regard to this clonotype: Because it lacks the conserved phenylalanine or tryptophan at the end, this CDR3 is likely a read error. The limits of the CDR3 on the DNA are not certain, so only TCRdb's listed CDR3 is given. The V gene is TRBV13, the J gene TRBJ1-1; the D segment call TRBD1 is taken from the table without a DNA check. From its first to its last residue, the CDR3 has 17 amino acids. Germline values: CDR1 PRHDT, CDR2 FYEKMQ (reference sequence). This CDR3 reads CASSLGGIGIGGTEALS.

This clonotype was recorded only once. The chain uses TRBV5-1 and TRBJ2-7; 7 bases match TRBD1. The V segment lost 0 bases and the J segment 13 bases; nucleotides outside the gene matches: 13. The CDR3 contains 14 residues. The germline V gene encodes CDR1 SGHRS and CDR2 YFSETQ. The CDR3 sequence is CASSLEGGNYEEYF. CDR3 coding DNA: TGCGCCAGCAGCTTGGAAGGGGGCAACTACGAGGAATACTTC.

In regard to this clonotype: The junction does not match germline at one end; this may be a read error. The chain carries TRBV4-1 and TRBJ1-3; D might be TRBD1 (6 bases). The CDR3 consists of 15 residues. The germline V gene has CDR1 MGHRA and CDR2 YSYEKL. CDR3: CASNQDQGTRNTIHF. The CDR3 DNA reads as TGCGCCAGCAATCAAGACCAGGGGACGCGAAACACTATACATTTT.

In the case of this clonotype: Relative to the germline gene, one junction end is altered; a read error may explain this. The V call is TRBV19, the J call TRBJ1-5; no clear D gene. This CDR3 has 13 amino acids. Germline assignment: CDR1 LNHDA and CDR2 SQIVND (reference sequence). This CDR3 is CANSKQGNQPQHF. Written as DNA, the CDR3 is TGTGCCAATAGTAAGCAGGGCAATCAGCCCCAGCATTTT.

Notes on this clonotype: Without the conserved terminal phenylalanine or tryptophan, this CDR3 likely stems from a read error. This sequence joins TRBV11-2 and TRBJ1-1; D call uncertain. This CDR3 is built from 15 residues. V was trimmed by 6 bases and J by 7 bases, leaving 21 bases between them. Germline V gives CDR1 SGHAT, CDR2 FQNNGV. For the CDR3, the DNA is TGTGCCAGCAGTTTAAAAAGAAGGAGGTTAAATGAAGCTTTCATT. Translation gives CASSLKRRRLNEAFI.

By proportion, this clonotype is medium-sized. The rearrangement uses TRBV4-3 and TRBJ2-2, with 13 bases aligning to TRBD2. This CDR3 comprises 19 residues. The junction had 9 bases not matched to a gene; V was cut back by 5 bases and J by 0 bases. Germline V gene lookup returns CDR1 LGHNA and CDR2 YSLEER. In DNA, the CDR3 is TGCGCCAGCAGCGTACTAGCGGGAGGGCCCCGTTCGAACACCGGGGAGCTGTTTTTT. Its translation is CASSVLAGGPRSNTGELFF.

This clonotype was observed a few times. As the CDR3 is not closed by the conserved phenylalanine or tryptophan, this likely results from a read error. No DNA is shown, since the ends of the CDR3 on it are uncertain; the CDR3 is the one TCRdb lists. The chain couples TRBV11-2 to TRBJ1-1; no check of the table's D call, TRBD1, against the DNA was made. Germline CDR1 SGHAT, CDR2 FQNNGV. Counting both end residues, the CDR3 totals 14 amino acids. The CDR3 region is CTSRYTGGRAEAFL.